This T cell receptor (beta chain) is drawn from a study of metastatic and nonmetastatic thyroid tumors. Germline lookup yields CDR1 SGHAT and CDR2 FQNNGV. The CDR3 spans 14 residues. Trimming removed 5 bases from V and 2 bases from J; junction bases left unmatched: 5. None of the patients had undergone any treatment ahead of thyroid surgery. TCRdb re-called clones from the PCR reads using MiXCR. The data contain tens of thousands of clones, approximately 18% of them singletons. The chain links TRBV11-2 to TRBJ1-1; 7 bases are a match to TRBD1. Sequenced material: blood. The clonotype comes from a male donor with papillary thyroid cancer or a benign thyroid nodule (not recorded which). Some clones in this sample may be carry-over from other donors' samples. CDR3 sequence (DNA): TGTGCCAGCAGCATGCAGGGGGTCAACACTGAAGCTTTCTTT. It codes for CASSMQGVNTEAFF. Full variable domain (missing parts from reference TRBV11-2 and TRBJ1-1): EAGVAQSPRYKIIEKRQSVAFWCNPISGHATLYWYQQILGQGPKLLIQFQNNGVVDDSQLPKDRFSAERLKGVDSTLKIQPAKLEDSAVYLCASSMQGVNTEAFFGQGTRLTVV.